Below, one T cell receptor beta chain is given with its context. The data derive from a study of blood T cell repertoires in COVID-19. As for the study in general: T cells, B-cell-depleted T cells, or PBMCs supplied cDNA or gDNA.

Here immunoSEQ multiplex PCR was the method, and the copy in TCRdb shows in-frame clones only, minus some. The table has 200,000 to 250,000 clones, approximately 83% seen once. This clonotype originated in an elderly man with acute or convalescent COVID-19. Sequencing was done on a sample of peripheral blood.

The CDR3 loop is CASSSPRGTAWGTDTQYF. The DNA of the CDR3 is TGTGCCAGCAGCTCCCCACGGGGGACAGCCTGGGGCACAGATACGCAGTATTTT. J is TRBJ2-3 and V is TRBV7-8, with D perhaps matching TRBD1 (7 bases). The CDR3 covers 18 residues. V was shortened by 4 bases and J by 1 base, with 21 bases between the two germline ends. Germline-derived CDR1 and CDR2 are SGHVS and FQNEAQ.